This T cell receptor (beta chain) emerged from a study of blood T cell repertoires in COVID-19. Study-wide context: From T cells, B-cell-depleted T cells, or PBMCs came the material, which was cDNA or gDNA.

Assay: immunoSEQ multiplex PCR; the TCRdb copy retains only in-frame clones and omits some. Among approximately 250,000 clones, over 80% were seen once, and the ten largest hold over 2.5%. The CDR3 consists of 13 residues. Unmatched junction bases numbered 2, after V lost 4 bases and J lost 1 base. Germline CDR1 is SGDLS and CDR2 is YYNGEE. Study members were between roughly 18 and 90 years old and lived in 20 to 25 US regions. Donors were grouped by their self-reported clinical history. Exposed enrollees encountered a COVID-19 case at some point within 2 weeks before study entry. The sequencing sample was made of PBMCs or T cells enriched from blood (not recorded which). This clonotype was obtained from a woman aged 40-49 years who had been exposed to COVID-19. V usage is TRBV9 and J usage is TRBJ2-7; the match to TRBD2 covers 7 bases. CDR3 protein: CASSSGGSYEQYF. CDR3 DNA: TGTGCCAGCAGCTCCGGGGGGTCCTACGAGCAGTACTTC.